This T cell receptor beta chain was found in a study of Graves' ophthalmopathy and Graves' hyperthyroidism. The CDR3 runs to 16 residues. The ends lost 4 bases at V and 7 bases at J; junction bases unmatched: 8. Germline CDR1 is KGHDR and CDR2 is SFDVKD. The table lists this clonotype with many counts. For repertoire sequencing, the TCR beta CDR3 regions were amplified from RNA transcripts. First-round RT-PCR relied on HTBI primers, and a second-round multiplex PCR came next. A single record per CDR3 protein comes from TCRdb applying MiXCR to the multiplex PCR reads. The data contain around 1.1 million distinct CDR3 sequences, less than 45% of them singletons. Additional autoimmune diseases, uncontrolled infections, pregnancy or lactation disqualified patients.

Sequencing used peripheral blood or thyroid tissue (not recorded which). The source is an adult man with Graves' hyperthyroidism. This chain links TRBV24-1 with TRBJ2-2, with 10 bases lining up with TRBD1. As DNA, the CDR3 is TGTGCCACCAGTGAGCCGGGACAGGGGCCGTACGGGGAGCTGTTTTTT. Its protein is CATSEPGQGPYGELFF.